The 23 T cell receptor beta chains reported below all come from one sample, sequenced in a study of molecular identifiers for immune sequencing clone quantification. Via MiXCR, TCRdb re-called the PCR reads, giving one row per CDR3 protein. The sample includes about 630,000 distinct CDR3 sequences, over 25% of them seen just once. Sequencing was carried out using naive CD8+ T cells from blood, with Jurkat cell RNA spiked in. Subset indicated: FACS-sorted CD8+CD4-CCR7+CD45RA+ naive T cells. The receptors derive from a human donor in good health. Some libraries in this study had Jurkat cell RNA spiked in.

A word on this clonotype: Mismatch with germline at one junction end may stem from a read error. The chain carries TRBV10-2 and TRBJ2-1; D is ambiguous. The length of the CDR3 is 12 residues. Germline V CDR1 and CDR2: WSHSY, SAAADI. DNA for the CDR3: TGCGCCAGCAGTGAGGTCCCCAATAAGCAGTTCTTC. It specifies CASSEVPNKQFF.

In nucleotides, the CDR3 is TGTGCCAGCAGTTTAGATATCAGGGGGTATAACTATGGCTACACCTTC. This gives the protein CASSLDIRGYNYGYTF. The V and J genes are TRBV12-3 or TRBV12-4 and TRBJ1-2; 7 bases map to TRBD1. V shed 1 base, J shed 1 base, and the junction held 6 bases outside the gene matches. The CDR3 has 16 residues.

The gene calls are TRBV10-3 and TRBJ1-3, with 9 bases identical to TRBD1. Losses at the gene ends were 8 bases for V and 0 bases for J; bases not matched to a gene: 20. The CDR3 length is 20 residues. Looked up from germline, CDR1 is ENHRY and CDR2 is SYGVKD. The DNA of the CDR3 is TGTGCCATCCGAACTGCTCCCGGGACAGGGAATGCTCCCTCTGGAAACACCATATATTTT. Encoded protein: CAIRTAPGTGNAPSGNTIYF.

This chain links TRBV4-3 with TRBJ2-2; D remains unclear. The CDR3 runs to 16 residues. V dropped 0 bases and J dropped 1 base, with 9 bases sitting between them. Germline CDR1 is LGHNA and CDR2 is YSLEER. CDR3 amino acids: CASSQDRAGNTGELFF. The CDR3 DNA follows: TGCGCCAGCAGCCAAGATCGGGCCGGGAACACCGGGGAGCTGTTTTTT.

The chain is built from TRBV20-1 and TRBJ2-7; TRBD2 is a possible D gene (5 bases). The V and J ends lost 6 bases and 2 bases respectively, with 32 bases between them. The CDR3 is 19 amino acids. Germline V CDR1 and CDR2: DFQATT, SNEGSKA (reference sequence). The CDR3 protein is CSASIGRDGRLIPAYEQYF. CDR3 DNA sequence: TGCAGTGCAAGTATTGGACGGGATGGACGGTTAATTCCAGCCTACGAGCAGTACTTC.

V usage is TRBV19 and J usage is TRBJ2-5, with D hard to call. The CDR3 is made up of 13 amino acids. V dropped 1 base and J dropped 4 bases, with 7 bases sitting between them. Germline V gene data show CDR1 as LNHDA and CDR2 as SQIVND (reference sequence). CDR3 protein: CASSIVRGETQYF. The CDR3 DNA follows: TGTGCCAGTAGTATAGTTAGAGGAGAGACCCAGTACTTC.

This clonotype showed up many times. The CDR3 DNA reads as TGTGCCAGCAGCTTAGCCCCTAGTCCCGGGGAGACCCAGTACTTC. Amino acids: CASSLAPSPGETQYF. The chain employs TRBV7-2 and TRBJ2-5; D unclear. V was shortened by 0 bases and J by 5 bases, with 13 bases between the two germline ends. Germline CDR1 is SGHTA and CDR2 is FQGNSA. CDR3 length equals 15 residues.

DNA of the CDR3: TGTGCCAGCAGAGACCGAAGACAGGGACGGGACTACAATGAGCAGTTCTTC. Amino acids: CASRDRRQGRDYNEQFF. The chain recombines TRBV7-9 with TRBJ2-1; 7 bases align to TRBD1. Germline assignment: CDR1 SEHNR and CDR2 FQNEAQ (reference sequence). The J segment lost 3 bases and the V segment lost 6 bases, leaving 14 bases of the junction unmatched. CDR3 length equals 17 residues.

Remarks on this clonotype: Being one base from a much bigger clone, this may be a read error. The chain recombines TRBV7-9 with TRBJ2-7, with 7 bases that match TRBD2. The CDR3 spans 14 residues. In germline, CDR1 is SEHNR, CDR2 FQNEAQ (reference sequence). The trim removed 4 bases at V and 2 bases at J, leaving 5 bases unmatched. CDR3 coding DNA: TGTGCCAGCAGCTCCCGGGGGGAAGCCTACGAGCAGTACTTC. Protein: CASSSRGEAYEQYF.

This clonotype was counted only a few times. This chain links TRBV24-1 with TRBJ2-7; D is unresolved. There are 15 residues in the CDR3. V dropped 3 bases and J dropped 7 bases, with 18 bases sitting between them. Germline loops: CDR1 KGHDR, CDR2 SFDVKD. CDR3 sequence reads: CATSDNKDGSREQYF. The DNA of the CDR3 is TGTGCCACCAGTGATAATAAGGACGGATCTAGGGAGCAGTACTTC.

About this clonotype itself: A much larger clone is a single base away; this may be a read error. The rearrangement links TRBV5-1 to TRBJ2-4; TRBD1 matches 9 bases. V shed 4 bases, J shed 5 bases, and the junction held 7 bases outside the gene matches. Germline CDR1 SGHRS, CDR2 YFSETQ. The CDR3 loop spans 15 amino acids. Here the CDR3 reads CASSRPGQGQNIQYF. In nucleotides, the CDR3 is TGCGCCAGCAGCCGCCCGGGACAGGGTCAAAACATTCAGTACTTC.

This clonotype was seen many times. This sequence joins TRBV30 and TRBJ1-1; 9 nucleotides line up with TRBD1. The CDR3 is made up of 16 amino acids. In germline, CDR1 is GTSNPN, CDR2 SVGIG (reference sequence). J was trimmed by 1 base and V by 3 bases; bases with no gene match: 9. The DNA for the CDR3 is TGTGCCTGGAGGGACAGGGGACATATAGCGAACACTGAAGCTTTCTTT. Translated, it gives CAWRDRGHIANTEAFF.

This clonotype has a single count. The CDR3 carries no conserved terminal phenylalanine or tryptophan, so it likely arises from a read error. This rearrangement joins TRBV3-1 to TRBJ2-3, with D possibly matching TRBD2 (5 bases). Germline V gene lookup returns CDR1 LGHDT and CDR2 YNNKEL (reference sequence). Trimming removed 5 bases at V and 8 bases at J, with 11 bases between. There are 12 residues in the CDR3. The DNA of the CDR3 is TGTGCCAGCAGCGGACTCCGTGGTACGCAGTATTGT. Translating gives CASSGLRGTQYC.

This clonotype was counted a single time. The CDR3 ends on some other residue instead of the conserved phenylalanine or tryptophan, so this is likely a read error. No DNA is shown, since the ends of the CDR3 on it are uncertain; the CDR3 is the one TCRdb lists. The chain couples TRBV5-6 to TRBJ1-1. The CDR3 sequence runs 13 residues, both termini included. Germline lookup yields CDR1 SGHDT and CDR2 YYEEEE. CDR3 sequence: CASSLGPNTEAFS.

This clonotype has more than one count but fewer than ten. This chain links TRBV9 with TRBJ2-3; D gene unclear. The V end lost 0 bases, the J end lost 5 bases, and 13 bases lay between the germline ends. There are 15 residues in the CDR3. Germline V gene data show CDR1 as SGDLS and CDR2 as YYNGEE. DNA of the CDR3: TGTGCCAGCAGCGTAGGCGTCAGTTCTATAGATACGCAGTATTTT. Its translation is CASSVGVSSIDTQYF.

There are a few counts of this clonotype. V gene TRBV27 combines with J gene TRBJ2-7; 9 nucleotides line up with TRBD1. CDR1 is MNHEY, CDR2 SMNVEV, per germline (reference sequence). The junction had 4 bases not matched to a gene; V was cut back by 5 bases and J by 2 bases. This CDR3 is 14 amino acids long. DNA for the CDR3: TGTGCCAGCAGTGGGACAGGGAGCGCCTACGAGCAGTACTTC. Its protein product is CASSGTGSAYEQYF.

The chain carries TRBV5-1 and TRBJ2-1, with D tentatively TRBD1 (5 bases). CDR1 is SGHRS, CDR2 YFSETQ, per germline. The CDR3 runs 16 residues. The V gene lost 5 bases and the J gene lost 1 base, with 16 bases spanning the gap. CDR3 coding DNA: TGCGCCAGCAGTTTTGGTCAGGCAGGGTCCTACAATGAGCAGTTCTTC. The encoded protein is CASSFGQAGSYNEQFF.

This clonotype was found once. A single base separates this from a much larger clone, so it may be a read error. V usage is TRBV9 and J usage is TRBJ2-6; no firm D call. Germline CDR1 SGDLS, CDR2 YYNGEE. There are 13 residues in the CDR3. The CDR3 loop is CATSVDRANVLTF. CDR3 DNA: TGTGCCACCAGCGTAGACCGGGCCAACGTCCTGACTTTC.

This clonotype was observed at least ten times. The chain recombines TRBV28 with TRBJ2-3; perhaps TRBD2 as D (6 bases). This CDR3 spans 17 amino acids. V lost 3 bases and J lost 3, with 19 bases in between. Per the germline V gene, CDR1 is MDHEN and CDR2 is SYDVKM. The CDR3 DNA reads TGTGCCAGCAGTTTGTCGGCTAGCGAGGTTGGGACAGATACGCAGTATTTT. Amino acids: CASSLSASEVGTDTQYF.

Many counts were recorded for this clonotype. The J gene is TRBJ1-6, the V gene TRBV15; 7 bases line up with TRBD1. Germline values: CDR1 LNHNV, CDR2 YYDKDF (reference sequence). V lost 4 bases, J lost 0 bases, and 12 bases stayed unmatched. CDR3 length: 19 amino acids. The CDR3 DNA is TGTGCCACCAGCATTTTAGGGGACAGTCCCAGCTCCTATAATTCACCCCTCCACTTT. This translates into CATSILGDSPSSYNSPLHF.

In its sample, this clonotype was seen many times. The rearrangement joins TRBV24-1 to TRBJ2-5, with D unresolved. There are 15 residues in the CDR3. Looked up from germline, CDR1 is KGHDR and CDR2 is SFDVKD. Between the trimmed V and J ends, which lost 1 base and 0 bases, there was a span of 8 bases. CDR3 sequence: CATSDLATNQETQYF. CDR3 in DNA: TGTGCCACCAGTGATTTAGCGACCAACCAAGAGACCCAGTACTTC.

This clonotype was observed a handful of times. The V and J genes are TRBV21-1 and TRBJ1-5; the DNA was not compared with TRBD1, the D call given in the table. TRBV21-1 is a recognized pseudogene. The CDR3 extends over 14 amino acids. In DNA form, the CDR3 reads TGTGCCAGCAGCAAGGGACAGCCCAATCAGCCCCAGCATTTT. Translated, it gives CASSKGQPNQPQHF.

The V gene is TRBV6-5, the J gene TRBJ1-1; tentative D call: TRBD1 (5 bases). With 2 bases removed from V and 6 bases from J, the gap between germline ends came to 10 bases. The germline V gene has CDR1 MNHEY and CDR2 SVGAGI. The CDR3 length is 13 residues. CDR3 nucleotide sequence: TGTGCCAGCAGTTACGGGCAGGGCTCTGAAGCTTTCTTT. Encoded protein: CASSYGQGSEAFF.